The clone carrying this T cell receptor (beta chain) has only a few counts. Antigen unknown. The germline gene is not matched at one end of the junction; a read error may be the cause. The germline gives CDR1 SGHTA, CDR2 FQGNSA. This CDR3 region has 16 residues. This record comes from a study of T-cell reconstitution after alpha-beta-depleted transplantation in children. Study-wide results and caveats: Among T cells one year after transplant, newly produced cells accounted for most counts and diversity. Reportedly, alpha-beta T cells present about two months post-transplant originated from several hundred expanded clones of graft origin. Elevated TCRbeta diversity at day 60 was traced, in some patients, to surviving recipient T cells and thymic progenitors.

Construction of the TCRbeta library involved unique molecular identifiers. TCRdb used MiXCR to reprocess the PCR reads, holding one entry per CDR3 protein. The sample includes under 750,000 distinct CDR3 sequences, 20% to 25% of them seen just once. The sequence derives from a boy under two years old who had a stem cell transplant for acute myeloid leukemia, so the T cells may come from the graft donor. Sequencing was performed on PBMCs, mostly from graft donor cells, taken 360 days after TCRalphabeta/CD19-depleted stem cell transplant. The chain recombines TRBV7-2 with TRBJ2-1, with 9 bases fitting TRBD2. CDR3 sequence (DNA): TGTGCCAGCAGCTTAATGCCCCTAGCGGGGTACAATGAGCAGCTCTTC. It translates to CASSLMPLAGYNEQLF.